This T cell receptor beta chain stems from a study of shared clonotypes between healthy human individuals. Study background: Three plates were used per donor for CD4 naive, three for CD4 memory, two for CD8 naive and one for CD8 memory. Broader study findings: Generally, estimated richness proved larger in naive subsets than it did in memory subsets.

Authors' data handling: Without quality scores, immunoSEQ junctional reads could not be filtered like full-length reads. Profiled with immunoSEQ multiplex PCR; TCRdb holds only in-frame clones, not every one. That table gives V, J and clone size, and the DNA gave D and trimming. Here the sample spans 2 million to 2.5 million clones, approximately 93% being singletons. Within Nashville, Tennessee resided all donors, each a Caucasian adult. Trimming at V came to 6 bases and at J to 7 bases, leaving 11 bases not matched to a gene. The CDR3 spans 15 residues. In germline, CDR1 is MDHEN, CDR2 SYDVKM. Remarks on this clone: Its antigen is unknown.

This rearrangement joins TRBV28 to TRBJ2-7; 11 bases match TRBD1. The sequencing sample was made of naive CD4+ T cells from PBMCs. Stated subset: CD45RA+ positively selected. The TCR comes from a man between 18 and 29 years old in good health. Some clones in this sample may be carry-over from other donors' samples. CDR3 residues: CASSSGGQGEWEQYF. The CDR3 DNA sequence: TGTGCCAGCAGCTCGGGGGGACAGGGGGAGTGGGAGCAGTACTTC.